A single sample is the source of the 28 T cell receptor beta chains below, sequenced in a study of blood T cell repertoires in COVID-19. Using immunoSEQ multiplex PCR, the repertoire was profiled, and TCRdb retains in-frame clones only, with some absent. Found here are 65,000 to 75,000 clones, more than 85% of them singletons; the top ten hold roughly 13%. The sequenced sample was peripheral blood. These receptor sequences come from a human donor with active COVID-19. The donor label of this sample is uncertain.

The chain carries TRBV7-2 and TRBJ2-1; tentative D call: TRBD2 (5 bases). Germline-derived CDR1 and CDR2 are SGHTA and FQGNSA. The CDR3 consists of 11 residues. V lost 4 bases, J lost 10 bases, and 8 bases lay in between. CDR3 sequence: CASSSSTEQFF. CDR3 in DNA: TGTGCCAGCAGCTCTAGCACAGAGCAGTTCTTC.

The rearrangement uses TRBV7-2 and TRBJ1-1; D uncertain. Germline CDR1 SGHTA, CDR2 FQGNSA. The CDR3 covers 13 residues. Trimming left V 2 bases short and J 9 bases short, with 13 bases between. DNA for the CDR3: TGTGCCAGCAGCTTAAATCCGGAAGACAAAGCTTTCTTT. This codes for CASSLNPEDKAFF.

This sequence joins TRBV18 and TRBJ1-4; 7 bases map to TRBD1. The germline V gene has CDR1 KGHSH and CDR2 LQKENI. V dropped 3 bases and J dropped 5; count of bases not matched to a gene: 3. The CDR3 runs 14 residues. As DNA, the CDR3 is TGTGCCAGCTCACCCGGACAGGTCAATGAAAAACTGTTTTTT. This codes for CASSPGQVNEKLFF.

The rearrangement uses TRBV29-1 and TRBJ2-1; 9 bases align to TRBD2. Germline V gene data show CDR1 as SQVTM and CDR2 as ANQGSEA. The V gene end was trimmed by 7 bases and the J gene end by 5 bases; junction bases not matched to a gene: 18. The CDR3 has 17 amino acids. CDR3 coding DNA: TGCAGCGCACAGAAAGGGCGGGAGGGCCTCTGGGACAATGAGCAGTTCTTC. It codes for CSAQKGREGLWDNEQFF.

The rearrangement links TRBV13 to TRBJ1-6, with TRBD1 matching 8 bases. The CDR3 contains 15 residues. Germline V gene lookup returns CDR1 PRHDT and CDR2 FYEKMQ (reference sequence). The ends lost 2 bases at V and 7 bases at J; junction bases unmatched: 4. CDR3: CASSLRQGANSPLHF. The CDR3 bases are TGTGCCAGCAGCTTAAGGCAGGGGGCGAATTCACCCCTCCACTTT.

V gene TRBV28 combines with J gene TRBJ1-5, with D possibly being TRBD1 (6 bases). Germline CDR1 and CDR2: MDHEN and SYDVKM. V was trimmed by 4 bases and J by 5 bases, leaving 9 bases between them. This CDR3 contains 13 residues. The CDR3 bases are TGTGCCAGCAGTTCGGACAGACATCAGCCCCAGCATTTT. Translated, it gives CASSSDRHQPQHF.

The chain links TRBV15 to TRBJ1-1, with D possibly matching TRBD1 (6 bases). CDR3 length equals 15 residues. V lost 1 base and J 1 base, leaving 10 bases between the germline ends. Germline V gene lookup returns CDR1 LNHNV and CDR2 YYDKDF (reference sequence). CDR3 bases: TGTGCCACCAGCAGAGCGCAGGGGCAGAACACTGAAGCTTTCTTT. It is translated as CATSRAQGQNTEAFF.

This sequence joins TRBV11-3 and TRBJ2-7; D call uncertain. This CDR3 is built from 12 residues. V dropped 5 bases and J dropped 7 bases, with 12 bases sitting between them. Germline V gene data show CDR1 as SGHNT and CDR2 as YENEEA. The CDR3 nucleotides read TGTGCCAGCAGCAACTTCCCCCGGGAGCAGTACTTC. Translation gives CASSNFPREQYF.

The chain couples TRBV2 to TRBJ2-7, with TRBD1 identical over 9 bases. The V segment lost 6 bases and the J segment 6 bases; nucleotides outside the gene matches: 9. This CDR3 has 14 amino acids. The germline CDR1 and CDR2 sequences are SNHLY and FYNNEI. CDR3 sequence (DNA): TGTGCCAGCAGAGCGACAGGGGGACTTGGCGAGCAGTACTTC. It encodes CASRATGGLGEQYF.

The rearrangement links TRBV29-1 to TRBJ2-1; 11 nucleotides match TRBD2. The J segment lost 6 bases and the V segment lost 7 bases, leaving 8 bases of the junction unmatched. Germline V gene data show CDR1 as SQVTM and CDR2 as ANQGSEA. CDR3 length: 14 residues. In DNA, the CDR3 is TGCAGCGGGACCCTAGCGGGAGGCCCCAATGAGCAGTTCTTC. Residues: CSGTLAGGPNEQFF.

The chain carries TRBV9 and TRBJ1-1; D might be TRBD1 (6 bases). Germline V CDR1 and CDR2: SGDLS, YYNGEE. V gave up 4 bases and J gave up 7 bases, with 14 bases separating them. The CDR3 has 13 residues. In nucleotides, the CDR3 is TGTGCCAGCAGCACGACAGGTCGGGGTGAAGCTTTCTTT. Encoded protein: CASSTTGRGEAFF.

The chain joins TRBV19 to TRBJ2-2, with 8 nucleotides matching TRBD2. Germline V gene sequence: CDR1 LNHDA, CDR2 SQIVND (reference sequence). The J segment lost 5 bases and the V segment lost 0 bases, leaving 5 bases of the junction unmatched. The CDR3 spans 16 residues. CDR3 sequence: CASSIDLSGRTGELFF. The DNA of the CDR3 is TGTGCCAGTAGTATAGATCTGAGCGGGAGAACCGGGGAGCTGTTTTTT. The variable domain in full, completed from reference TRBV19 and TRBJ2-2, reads DGGITQSPKYLFRKEGQNVTLSCEQNLNHDAMYWYRQDPGQGLRLIYYSQIVNDFQKGDIAEGYSVSREKKESFPLTVTSAQKNPTAFYLCASSIDLSGRTGELFFGEGSRLTVL.

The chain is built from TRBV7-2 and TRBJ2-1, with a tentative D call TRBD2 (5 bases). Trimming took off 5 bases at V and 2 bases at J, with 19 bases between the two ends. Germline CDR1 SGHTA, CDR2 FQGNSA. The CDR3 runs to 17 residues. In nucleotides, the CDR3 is TGTGCCAGCAGCCTCTACGGTGGAGGAACCACCTACAATGAGCAGTTCTTC. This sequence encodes CASSLYGGGTTYNEQFF. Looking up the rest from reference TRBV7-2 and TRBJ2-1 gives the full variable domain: GAGVSQSPSNKVTEKGKDVELRCDPISGHTALYWYRQSLGQGLEFLIYFQGNSAPDKSGLPSDRFSAERTGGSVSTLTIQRTQQEDSAVYLCASSLYGGGTTYNEQFFGPGTRLTVL.

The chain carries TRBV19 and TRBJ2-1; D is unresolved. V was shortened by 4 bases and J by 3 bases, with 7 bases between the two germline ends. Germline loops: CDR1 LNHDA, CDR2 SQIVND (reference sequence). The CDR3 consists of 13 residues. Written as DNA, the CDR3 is TGTGCCAGTAGTACTACTGGCTACAATGAGCAGTTCTTC. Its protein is CASSTTGYNEQFF.

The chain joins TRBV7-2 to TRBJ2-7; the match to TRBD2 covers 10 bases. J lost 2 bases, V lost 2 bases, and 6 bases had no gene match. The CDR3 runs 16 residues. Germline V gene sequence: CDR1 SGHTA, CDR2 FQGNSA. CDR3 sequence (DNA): TGTGCCAGCAGCTTATCCGGACTAGCGGCGACCTACGAGCAGTACTTC. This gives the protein CASSLSGLAATYEQYF.

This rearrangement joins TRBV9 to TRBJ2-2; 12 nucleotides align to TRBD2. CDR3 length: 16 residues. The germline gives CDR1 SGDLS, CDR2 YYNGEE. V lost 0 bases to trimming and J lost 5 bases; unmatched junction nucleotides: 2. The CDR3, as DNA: TGTGCCAGCAGCGTAGGACTAGCGGGAGTTACCGGGGAGCTGTTTTTT. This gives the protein CASSVGLAGVTGELFF.

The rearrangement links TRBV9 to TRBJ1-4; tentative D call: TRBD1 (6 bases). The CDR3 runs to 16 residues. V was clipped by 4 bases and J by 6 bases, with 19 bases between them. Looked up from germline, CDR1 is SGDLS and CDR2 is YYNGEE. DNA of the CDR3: TGTGCCAGCAGCCCGGGGGATGGGGGGGCAGATGAAAAACTGTTTTTT. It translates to CASSPGDGGADEKLFF.

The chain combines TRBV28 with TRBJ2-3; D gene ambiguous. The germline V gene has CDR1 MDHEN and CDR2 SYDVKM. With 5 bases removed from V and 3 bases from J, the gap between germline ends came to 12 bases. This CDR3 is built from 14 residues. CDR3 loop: CASSPGDSTDTQYF. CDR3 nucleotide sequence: TGTGCCAGCAGTCCGGGTGATTCTACAGATACGCAGTATTTT.

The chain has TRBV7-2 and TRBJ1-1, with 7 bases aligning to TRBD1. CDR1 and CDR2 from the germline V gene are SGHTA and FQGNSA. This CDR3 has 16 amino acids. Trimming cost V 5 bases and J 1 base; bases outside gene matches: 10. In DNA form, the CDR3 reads TGTGCCAGCAGCCCCCGGGGCAGGGGGGCGAACACTGAAGCTTTCTTT. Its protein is CASSPRGRGANTEAFF.

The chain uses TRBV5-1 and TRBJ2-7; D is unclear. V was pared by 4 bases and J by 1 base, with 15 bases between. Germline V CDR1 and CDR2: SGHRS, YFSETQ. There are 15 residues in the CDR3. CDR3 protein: CASSATPPESYEQYF. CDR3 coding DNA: TGCGCCAGCAGCGCGACACCTCCAGAGTCCTACGAGCAGTACTTC.

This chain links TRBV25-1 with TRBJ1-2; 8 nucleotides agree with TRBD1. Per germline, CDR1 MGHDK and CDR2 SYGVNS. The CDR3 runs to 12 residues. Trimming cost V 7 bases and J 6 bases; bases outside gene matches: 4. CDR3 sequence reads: CASMDRANGYTF. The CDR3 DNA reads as TGTGCCAGCATGGACAGGGCGAATGGCTACACCTTC.

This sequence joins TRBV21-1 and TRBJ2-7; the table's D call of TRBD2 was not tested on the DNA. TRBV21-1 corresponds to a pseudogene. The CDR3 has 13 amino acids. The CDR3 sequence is CARARDFAYEQYF. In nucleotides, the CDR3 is TGTGCCCGAGCGAGGGATTTCGCCTACGAGCAGTACTTC.

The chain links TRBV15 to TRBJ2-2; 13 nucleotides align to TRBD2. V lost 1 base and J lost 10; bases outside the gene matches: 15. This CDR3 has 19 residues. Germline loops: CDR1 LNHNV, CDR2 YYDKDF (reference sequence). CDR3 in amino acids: CATSRGRRTGLAGEEELFF. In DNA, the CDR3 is TGTGCCACCAGCAGAGGGCGCCGAACTGGACTAGCGGGAGAGGAGGAGCTGTTTTTT. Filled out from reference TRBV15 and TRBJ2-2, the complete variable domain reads DAMVIQNPRYQVTQFGKPVTLSCSQTLNHNVMYWYQQKSSQAPKLLFHYYDKDFNNEADTPDNFQSRRPNTSFCFLDIRSPGLGDTAMYLCATSRGRRTGLAGEEELFFGEGSRLTVL.

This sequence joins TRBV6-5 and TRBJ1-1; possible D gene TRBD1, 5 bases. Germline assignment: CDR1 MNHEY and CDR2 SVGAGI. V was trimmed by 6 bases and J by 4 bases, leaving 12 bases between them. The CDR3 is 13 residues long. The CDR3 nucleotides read TGTGCCAGCAGGGGATTTGACAGCACTGAAGCTTTCTTT. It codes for CASRGFDSTEAFF.

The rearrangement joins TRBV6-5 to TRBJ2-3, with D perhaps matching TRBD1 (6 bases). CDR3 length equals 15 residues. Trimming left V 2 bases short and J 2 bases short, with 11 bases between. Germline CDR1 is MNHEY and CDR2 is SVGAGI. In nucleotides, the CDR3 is TGTGCCAGCAGTTACCGTGGACAGAACACAGATACGCAGTATTTT. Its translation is CASSYRGQNTDTQYF.

The CDR3 sequence: CASSLGQATNEKLFF. In DNA, the CDR3 is TGCGCCAGCAGCTTGGGGCAGGCAACTAATGAAAAACTGTTTTTT. The chain combines TRBV5-1 with TRBJ1-4; no reliable D call. V gave up 0 bases and J gave up 0 bases, with 6 bases separating them. In germline, CDR1 is SGHRS, CDR2 YFSETQ. The CDR3 totals 15 residues.

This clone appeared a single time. CDR3: CASSPGQGMNTEAFF. CDR3 in DNA: TGTGCCAGCAGCCCAGGACAGGGAATGAACACTGAAGCTTTCTTT. The gene calls are TRBV7-6 and TRBJ1-1, with TRBD1 identical over 8 bases. The CDR3 is 15 residues long. J gave up 0 bases and V 5 bases, and 5 bases lay outside the gene matches. The germline V gene has CDR1 SGHVS and CDR2 FNYEAQ.

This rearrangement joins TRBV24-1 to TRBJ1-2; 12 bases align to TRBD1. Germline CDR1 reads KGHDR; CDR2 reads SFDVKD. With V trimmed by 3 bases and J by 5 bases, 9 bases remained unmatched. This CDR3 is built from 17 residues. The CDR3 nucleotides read TGTGCCACCAGTGATCCGGGACAGGGGGCCGTGGGGTATGGCTACACCTTC. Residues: CATSDPGQGAVGYGYTF.